This entry describes one T cell receptor (beta chain). Its target is not known. These data are taken from a study of blood T cells in healthy people across ages. Study-level background: In model experiments, template switching was able to capture about one barcoded beta molecule for every two T cells that were present.

This CDR3 is 16 amino acids long. V gave up 2 bases and J gave up 7 bases, with 19 bases separating them. Germline CDR1 reads MGHRA; CDR2 reads YSYEKL. Study outcomes and limitations: For the donors, CMV status was unknown and possibly confounded expanded clonotype changes. When set beside aged donors, long-lived donors presented more naive CD4+ cells and higher diversity.

A second 7 to 11 cycle PCR used barcoded and J-beta primers. Sequencing recovered at least 3 million CDR3-containing paired-end reads from each sample. TCRdb analysed the 5' RACE reads with MiXCR anew, one entry per CDR3 protein. The repertoire includes 700,000 to 850,000 distinct CDR3 sequences, 35% to 40% of them detected once, and 10% to 15% sits in the top ten. The TCR was taken from a man aged 18 to 30 in good health. J is TRBJ2-3 and V is TRBV4-1; D is uncertain. Sample: blood. CDR3 nucleotides: TGCGCCAGCAGCCAAACGCCCAAGGAAGTGGCCCATACGCAGTATTTT. This gives the protein CASSQTPKEVAHTQYF.